This T cell receptor beta chain comes out of a study of blood T cell repertoires in COVID-19. Turning to the study itself: PBMCs, B-cell-depleted T cells, or T cells were the source of the cDNA or gDNA that made up the material.

This clone was found once. The CDR3 has 16 residues. The germline CDR1 and CDR2 sequences are MNHNS and SASEGT. The V gene end was trimmed by 1 base and the J gene end by 3 bases; junction bases not matched to a gene: 9. Libraries were prepared by immunoSEQ multiplex PCR; TCRdb keeps only in-frame clonotypes and omits some of them. The sample records fewer than 350,000 clones, 86% being singletons. This chain links TRBV6-1 with TRBJ2-7; 7 positions agree with TRBD1. Sequenced: peripheral blood. This receptor was obtained from a woman aged 25 to 39 with COVID-19, enrolled during active disease. For the CDR3, the DNA is TGTGCCAGCAGTGAAGGAAGGAGAGGACAGGTCTACGAGCAGTACTTC. Its protein product is CASSEGRRGQVYEQYF.